A selection of T cell receptor beta chains follows, all from one sample in a study of blood T cell repertoires in COVID-19. Some clones are missing from TCRdb's copy, which holds only in-frame ones; the method was immunoSEQ multiplex PCR. The sample comprises 200,000 to 300,000 clones, approximately 78% of which are singletons, and less than 4% rests with the top ten. Sequencing was performed on peripheral blood. Every receptor here comes from a woman aged 18-29 years with acute or convalescent COVID-19. CDR3s include the opening cysteine and the closing phenylalanine or tryptophan. The order of the fields is D gene, J gene, clone size, V gene, CDR3 length, CDR3 DNA, CDR3 protein. D genes are given only for firm matches. Not all rows give a size; the values are once, few, many and, for expanded clones, a class.

d_call: TRBD2; j_call: TRBJ2-1; clone_size: .; v_call: TRBV5-8; cdr3_length: 15; cdr3_nt: TGTGCCAGCAGCTTGGGTAGCGGGAGGTCCCATGAGCAGTTCTTC; cdr3_aa: CASSLGSGRSHEQFF
d_call: TRBD1; j_call: TRBJ1-4; clone_size: few; v_call: TRBV27; cdr3_length: 15; cdr3_nt: TGTGCCAGCAGTTACTCGCAGGGGGCGAATGAAAAACTGTTTTTT; cdr3_aa: CASSYSQGANEKLFF
d_call: TRBD2; j_call: TRBJ2-7; clone_size: .; v_call: TRBV3-1/TRBV3-2; cdr3_length: 14; cdr3_nt: TGTGCCAGCAGGCGAGCGGGGGGGGCCTACGAGCAGTACTTC; cdr3_aa: CASRRAGGAYEQYF
d_call: TRBD1; j_call: TRBJ1-4; clone_size: .; v_call: TRBV13; cdr3_length: 15; cdr3_nt: TGTGCCAGCAGCTTAGCGGGACAGGCCGAAGAAAAACTGTTTTTT; cdr3_aa: CASSLAGQAEEKLFF
d_call: .; j_call: TRBJ1-5; clone_size: .; v_call: TRBV30; cdr3_length: 14; cdr3_nt: TGTGCCTGGAGTGTACAGTTGGGCAATCAGCCCCAGCATTTT; cdr3_aa: CAWSVQLGNQPQHF
d_call: .; j_call: TRBJ1-1; clone_size: once; v_call: TRBV3-1/TRBV3-2; cdr3_length: 14; cdr3_nt: TGTGCCAGCAGCCAATTACAGGCCAACACTGAAGCTTTCTTT; cdr3_aa: CASSQLQANTEAFF
d_call: .; j_call: TRBJ2-7; clone_size: .; v_call: TRBV14; cdr3_length: 12; cdr3_nt: TGTGCCAGCAGCCCTACAGGGATCGAGCAGTACTTC; cdr3_aa: CASSPTGIEQYF
d_call: .; j_call: TRBJ1-2; clone_size: .; v_call: TRBV20-1; cdr3_length: 16; cdr3_nt: TGCAGTGCTAGTTTGGCCGGGTCCGCAGGGGCGGGCGGCTACACCTTC; cdr3_aa: CSASLAGSAGAGGYTF
d_call: .; j_call: TRBJ2-3; clone_size: .; v_call: TRBV5-1; cdr3_length: 16; cdr3_nt: TGCGCCAGCAGCTTACGGAACAGGGACGGGACAGATACGCAGTATTTT; cdr3_aa: CASSLRNRDGTDTQYF
d_call: TRBD1; j_call: TRBJ1-2; clone_size: .; v_call: TRBV5-1; cdr3_length: 12; cdr3_nt: TGCGCCAGCAGTCTGACAGGGGAAGGCTACACCTTC; cdr3_aa: CASSLTGEGYTF
d_call: TRBD1; j_call: TRBJ2-3; clone_size: .; v_call: TRBV5-1; cdr3_length: 15; cdr3_nt: TGCGCCAGCAGCAGACGGGACAGGGGCACAGATACGCAGTATTTT; cdr3_aa: CASSRRDRGTDTQYF
d_call: TRBD2; j_call: TRBJ2-3; clone_size: .; v_call: TRBV18; cdr3_length: 16; cdr3_nt: TGTGCCAGCTCACCGGGGGATGGACTAGCGACAGATACGCAGTATTTT; cdr3_aa: CASSPGDGLATDTQYF
d_call: TRBD2; j_call: TRBJ2-1; clone_size: medium-sized; v_call: TRBV29-1; cdr3_length: 14; cdr3_nt: TGCAGCGTGCGAACTAGCGGGAGTCCTAATGAGCAGTTCTTC; cdr3_aa: CSVRTSGSPNEQFF
d_call: TRBD2; j_call: TRBJ2-5; clone_size: .; v_call: TRBV19; cdr3_length: 17; cdr3_nt: TGTGCCAGTAGTATTCGGGGTAGCGGGTCCTCTCAAGAGACCCAGTACTTC; cdr3_aa: CASSIRGSGSSQETQYF
d_call: .; j_call: TRBJ2-1; clone_size: .; v_call: TRBV6-6; cdr3_length: 14; cdr3_nt: TGTGCCAGCAGTTACTTGCTAGCTGGCAATGAGCAGTTCTTC; cdr3_aa: CASSYLLAGNEQFF
d_call: TRBD1; j_call: TRBJ1-2; clone_size: .; v_call: TRBV18; cdr3_length: 17; cdr3_nt: TGTGCCAGCTCACCGGGCCGAAACCCCGGGACAGGGGATGGCTACACCTTC; cdr3_aa: CASSPGRNPGTGDGYTF
d_call: .; j_call: TRBJ2-5; clone_size: once; v_call: TRBV29-1; cdr3_length: 13; cdr3_nt: TGCAGCGTTGACAGGGTTGGGCGAGAGACCCAGTACTTC; cdr3_aa: CSVDRVGRETQYF
d_call: .; j_call: TRBJ2-1; clone_size: .; v_call: TRBV5-1; cdr3_length: 17; cdr3_nt: TGCGCCAGCAGCTTTGAACCCGGGACTGACACATACAATGAGCAGTTCTTC; cdr3_aa: CASSFEPGTDTYNEQFF
d_call: TRBD2; j_call: TRBJ2-6; clone_size: .; v_call: TRBV6-1; cdr3_length: 17; cdr3_nt: TGTGCCAGCAGTGCCAGCGGGGGAAGCTCTGGGGCCAACGTCCTGACTTTC; cdr3_aa: CASSASGGSSGANVLTF
d_call: TRBD1; j_call: TRBJ1-3; clone_size: .; v_call: TRBV19; cdr3_length: 18; cdr3_nt: TGTGCCAGTGAGCCGGGACAGGGATATGGAAAGGGAAGAAACACCATATATTTT; cdr3_aa: CASEPGQGYGKGRNTIYF
d_call: TRBD2; j_call: TRBJ2-1; clone_size: .; v_call: TRBV6-5; cdr3_length: 15; cdr3_nt: TGTGCCAGCAGAGGACTAGCGGGAGGGGGCCATGAGCAGTTCTTC; cdr3_aa: CASRGLAGGGHEQFF
d_call: .; j_call: TRBJ1-6; clone_size: .; v_call: TRBV6-2/TRBV6-3; cdr3_length: 15; cdr3_nt: TGTGCCAGCAGTTACCGAGGGCCGCTCAATTCACCCCTCCACTTT; cdr3_aa: CASSYRGPLNSPLHF
d_call: .; j_call: TRBJ1-5; clone_size: .; v_call: TRBV7-4; cdr3_length: 13; cdr3_nt: TGTGCCAGCAGTAACAGGGTGGATCAGCCCCAGCATTTT; cdr3_aa: CASSNRVDQPQHF
d_call: .; j_call: TRBJ2-7; clone_size: .; v_call: TRBV25-1; cdr3_length: 13; cdr3_nt: TGTGCCAGCAGTGGGTCAGTCTCCTACGAGCAGTACTTC; cdr3_aa: CASSGSVSYEQYF
d_call: TRBD1; j_call: TRBJ2-6; clone_size: .; v_call: TRBV30; cdr3_length: 22; cdr3_nt: TGTGCCTGGAGTGTACAGGGGGAAATCCGTCACAATCAAACCTCTGGGGCCAACGTCCTGACTTTC; cdr3_aa: CAWSVQGEIRHNQTSGANVLTF
d_call: TRBD2; j_call: TRBJ2-2; clone_size: once; v_call: TRBV20-1; cdr3_length: 14; cdr3_nt: TGCAGTGCTAGTTTAGCTAGCGGCGGAGGGGAGCTGTTTTTT; cdr3_aa: CSASLASGGGELFF
d_call: .; j_call: TRBJ2-7; clone_size: few; v_call: TRBV4-3; cdr3_length: 15; cdr3_nt: TGCGCCAGCAGCCAAGATGGCCAGGGAAACTACGAGCAGTACTTC; cdr3_aa: CASSQDGQGNYEQYF
d_call: .; j_call: TRBJ1-1; clone_size: many; v_call: TRBV6-6; cdr3_length: 15; cdr3_nt: TGTGCCAGCAGTTCCACCGGACAGAAAAACACTGAAGCTTTCTTT; cdr3_aa: CASSSTGQKNTEAFF
d_call: TRBD2; j_call: TRBJ2-7; clone_size: .; v_call: TRBV6-5; cdr3_length: 15; cdr3_nt: TGTGCCAGCAGTTTAACTAGCGGTCTGCCCTACGAGCAGTACTTC; cdr3_aa: CASSLTSGLPYEQYF
d_call: .; j_call: TRBJ2-3; clone_size: .; v_call: TRBV7-2; cdr3_length: 13; cdr3_nt: TGTGCCAGCCTCCTAAGCCCTGTGGATACGCAGTATTTT; cdr3_aa: CASLLSPVDTQYF
d_call: .; j_call: TRBJ2-2; clone_size: .; v_call: TRBV9; cdr3_length: 14; cdr3_nt: TGTGCCAGCAGCCTCAGAGGTGAGGGCGGGGAGCTGTTTTTT; cdr3_aa: CASSLRGEGGELFF
d_call: .; j_call: TRBJ1-3; clone_size: .; v_call: TRBV19; cdr3_length: 14; cdr3_nt: TGTGCCAGTAGCCGACAGGTCTCTGGAAACACCATATATTTT; cdr3_aa: CASSRQVSGNTIYF
d_call: .; j_call: TRBJ2-1; clone_size: .; v_call: TRBV28; cdr3_length: 15; cdr3_nt: TGTGCCAGCAGTTCCGGGAGTGCTACCTACAATGAGCAGTTCTTC; cdr3_aa: CASSSGSATYNEQFF
d_call: TRBD2; j_call: TRBJ2-7; clone_size: .; v_call: TRBV18; cdr3_length: 17; cdr3_nt: TGTGCCAGCTCACCACCCGGGACTAGCGGGAGGACCTACGAGCAGTACTTC; cdr3_aa: CASSPPGTSGRTYEQYF
d_call: .; j_call: TRBJ2-7; clone_size: once; v_call: TRBV28; cdr3_length: 14; cdr3_nt: TGTGCCAGCAGCCCCGGAAGGGGCGGCTACGAGCAGTACTTC; cdr3_aa: CASSPGRGGYEQYF
d_call: TRBD1; j_call: TRBJ1-5; clone_size: .; v_call: TRBV10-3; cdr3_length: 14; cdr3_nt: TGTGCCATCTGGGCAGGGGGATTCGATCAGCCCCAGCATTTT; cdr3_aa: CAIWAGGFDQPQHF
d_call: TRBD1; j_call: TRBJ1-4; clone_size: .; v_call: TRBV6-5; cdr3_length: 14; cdr3_nt: TGTGCCAGCAGACCAACAGGGGGCTTTGAAAAACTGTTTTTT; cdr3_aa: CASRPTGGFEKLFF
d_call: .; j_call: TRBJ2-5; clone_size: once; v_call: TRBV7-6; cdr3_length: 12; cdr3_nt: TGTGCCAGCAGCCCTTTGAGGGAGACCCAGTACTTC; cdr3_aa: CASSPLRETQYF
d_call: .; j_call: TRBJ1-5; clone_size: .; v_call: TRBV19; cdr3_length: 13; cdr3_nt: TGTGCCAGTAGTTTTTCAAGCAATCAGCCCCAGCATTTT; cdr3_aa: CASSFSSNQPQHF
d_call: TRBD1; j_call: TRBJ1-4; clone_size: .; v_call: TRBV27; cdr3_length: 15; cdr3_nt: TGTGCCAGCAGTCCACCCGACAGGGCTAATGAAAAACTGTTTTTT; cdr3_aa: CASSPPDRANEKLFF
d_call: .; j_call: TRBJ1-1; clone_size: .; v_call: TRBV25-1; cdr3_length: 14; cdr3_nt: TGTGCCAGCAGTGACGAACTTCAGGCTCTTGGTGCTTTCTTT; cdr3_aa: CASSDELQALGAFF
d_call: TRBD2; j_call: TRBJ2-3; clone_size: .; v_call: TRBV29-1; cdr3_length: 13; cdr3_nt: TGCAGCTGCACTAGCGGCAGAACAGATACGCAGTATTTT; cdr3_aa: CSCTSGRTDTQYF
d_call: .; j_call: TRBJ1-5; clone_size: .; v_call: TRBV7-2; cdr3_length: 13; cdr3_nt: TGTGCCAGCAGCTTAGTCGAGGGACAGCCCCAGCATTTT; cdr3_aa: CASSLVEGQPQHF
d_call: .; j_call: TRBJ2-1; clone_size: .; v_call: TRBV4-3; cdr3_length: 15; cdr3_nt: TGCGCCAGCAGCCAAGAACTAACTAATAACAATGAGCAGTTCTTC; cdr3_aa: CASSQELTNNNEQFF
d_call: TRBD2; j_call: TRBJ2-7; clone_size: once; v_call: TRBV7-2; cdr3_length: 18; cdr3_nt: TGTGCCAGCAGCTTAGTAACTAGCGGGAGTAGATCGGCCTACGAGCAGTACTTC; cdr3_aa: CASSLVTSGSRSAYEQYF
d_call: .; j_call: TRBJ2-3; clone_size: .; v_call: TRBV12-3/TRBV12-4; cdr3_length: 12; cdr3_nt: TGTGCCAGCAACCCGGGACTAGATACGCAGTATTTT; cdr3_aa: CASNPGLDTQYF
d_call: .; j_call: TRBJ1-2; clone_size: .; v_call: TRBV5-6; cdr3_length: 12; cdr3_nt: TGTGCCAGCAGCTTGTCCCGCTATGGCTACACCTTC; cdr3_aa: CASSLSRYGYTF
d_call: TRBD1; j_call: TRBJ1-5; clone_size: few; v_call: TRBV7-8; cdr3_length: 16; cdr3_nt: TGTGCCAGCAGCTTAGGGACAGGGTCTAACAATCAGCCCCAGCATTTT; cdr3_aa: CASSLGTGSNNQPQHF
d_call: TRBD1; j_call: TRBJ2-2; clone_size: .; v_call: TRBV25-1; cdr3_length: 16; cdr3_nt: TGTGCCAGCAGTGAAAGGACAGGGGTGAACACCGGGGAGCTGTTTTTT; cdr3_aa: CASSERTGVNTGELFF
d_call: .; j_call: TRBJ1-1; clone_size: .; v_call: TRBV14; cdr3_length: 15; cdr3_nt: TGTGCCAGCAGCCAAGAGCCAGTCCTGGACACTGAAGCTTTCTTT; cdr3_aa: CASSQEPVLDTEAFF
d_call: TRBD1; j_call: TRBJ1-2; clone_size: .; v_call: TRBV25-1; cdr3_length: 15; cdr3_nt: TGTGCCAGCAGTGGTATCGGACAGGGGAACTATGGCTACACCTTC; cdr3_aa: CASSGIGQGNYGYTF
d_call: TRBD2; j_call: TRBJ2-7; clone_size: .; v_call: TRBV10-2; cdr3_length: 15; cdr3_nt: TGCGCCAGCAGTGGGAGCGGGAAGGGTGTTGACGAGCAGTACTTC; cdr3_aa: CASSGSGKGVDEQYF
d_call: .; j_call: TRBJ2-2; clone_size: .; v_call: TRBV7-2; cdr3_length: 16; cdr3_nt: TGTGCCAGCAGCCTTAGCGGGACAGGGATTTCCGGGGAGCTGTTTTTT; cdr3_aa: CASSLSGTGISGELFF
d_call: .; j_call: TRBJ2-3; clone_size: .; v_call: TRBV9; cdr3_length: 14; cdr3_nt: TGTGCCAGCAGCGTAGGAACTAGCACAGATACGCAGTATTTT; cdr3_aa: CASSVGTSTDTQYF
d_call: .; j_call: TRBJ1-5; clone_size: .; v_call: TRBV4-1; cdr3_length: 14; cdr3_nt: TGCGCCAGCAGCCAAGATTCAGGGGCGCAGCCCCAGCATTTT; cdr3_aa: CASSQDSGAQPQHF